The 22 T cell receptor beta chains given below trace back to one sample, sequenced in a study of blood T cell repertoires in COVID-19. Clones were sequenced by immunoSEQ multiplex PCR, and TCRdb holds only the in-frame ones, with some missing. The sample includes about 62,000 clones, 80% to 95% of them seen just once. The sample was peripheral blood. The source of these receptors is a human donor in a cohort sampled during active COVID-19.

This chain connects TRBV2 to TRBJ1-3; possibly TRBD1 for D (6 bases). V was shortened by 6 bases and J by 7 bases, with 16 bases between the two germline ends. The germline V gene encodes CDR1 SNHLY and CDR2 FYNNEI. This CDR3 is built from 14 residues. CDR3 amino acids: CASRGDRIRNTIYF. The CDR3 region has the DNA TGTGCCAGCAGAGGTGACAGGATACGGAACACCATATATTTT.

The chain combines TRBV5-6 with TRBJ1-5; 7 nucleotides align to TRBD1. This CDR3 spans 16 amino acids. Germline V gene lookup returns CDR1 SGHDT and CDR2 YYEEEE. Germline trimming cut 0 bases from V and 3 bases from J; bases unmatched to any gene: 6. CDR3 coding DNA: TGTGCCAGCAGCTTGGCCTCAGGACAGGTCAATCAGCCCCAGCATTTT. Translation: CASSLASGQVNQPQHF.

CDR3 protein: CASSYQQNSYNEQFF. The DNA for the CDR3 is TGTGCCAGCAGTTATCAACAGAACTCATACAATGAGCAGTTCTTC. The chain has TRBV6-5 and TRBJ2-1; D uncertain. Germline V gene lookup returns CDR1 MNHEY and CDR2 SVGAGI. V was trimmed by 3 bases and J by 4 bases, leaving 13 bases between them. The CDR3 covers 15 residues.

The chain recombines TRBV20-1 with TRBJ2-3; possible D gene TRBD2, 6 bases. This CDR3 has 14 amino acids. CDR1 DFQATT and CDR2 SNEGSKA come from the germline V gene (reference sequence). Trimming removed 3 bases from V and 5 bases from J, with 15 bases in between. The CDR3 here is CSASKGGPKDTQYF. CDR3 sequence (DNA): TGCAGTGCTAGTAAAGGAGGGCCTAAAGATACGCAGTATTTT.

V and J are TRBV19 and TRBJ1-1; tentative D call: TRBD1 (6 bases). The CDR3 has 16 residues. Trimming removed 3 bases from V and 1 base from J, with 15 bases in between. Germline-derived CDR1 and CDR2 are LNHDA and SQIVND (reference sequence). CDR3 sequence reads: CASSIWGRSGNTEAFF. For the CDR3, the DNA is TGTGCCAGTAGTATTTGGGGGCGTTCGGGGAACACTGAAGCTTTCTTT. The full variable domain, completed using reference TRBV19 and TRBJ1-1, is DGGITQSPKYLFRKEGQNVTLSCEQNLNHDAMYWYRQDPGQGLRLIYYSQIVNDFQKGDIAEGYSVSREKKESFPLTVTSAQKNPTAFYLCASSIWGRSGNTEAFFGQGTRLTVV.

This sequence joins TRBV30 and TRBJ1-4; a possible D gene is TRBD1 (5 bases). The CDR3 runs 12 residues. CDR1 and CDR2 (germline): GTSNPN, SVGIG (reference sequence). Trimming cost V 8 bases and J 9 bases, with 16 bases left between them. This CDR3 is CAAAGLAQKLFF. The DNA for the CDR3 is TGTGCCGCGGCGGGGCTGGCACAAAAACTGTTTTTT.

This clone was counted only a few times. The V gene is TRBV7-9, the J gene TRBJ2-2; TRBD2 aligns across 12 bases. The CDR3 has 15 amino acids. Germline V gene sequence: CDR1 SEHNR, CDR2 FQNEAQ (reference sequence). V was pared by 5 bases and J by 7 bases, with 5 bases of the junction left unmatched. DNA of the CDR3: TGTGCCAGCAGCCTACGGACTAGCGGGAACGGGGAGCTGTTTTTT. Residues: CASSLRTSGNGELFF.

The chain uses TRBV4-3 and TRBJ2-1; 8 nucleotides align to TRBD2. Looked up from germline, CDR1 is LGHNA and CDR2 is YSLEER. Trimming removed 4 bases from V and 0 bases from J; junction bases left unmatched: 2. The CDR3 has 15 residues. The CDR3 DNA follows: TGCGCCAGCAGCCGAACTAGCGGCTCCTACAATGAGCAGTTCTTC. It encodes CASSRTSGSYNEQFF.

This clone showed up just once. This rearrangement joins TRBV9 to TRBJ2-3; 7 nucleotides align to TRBD1. J lost 0 bases, V lost 7 bases, and 2 bases had no gene match. CDR3 length equals 13 residues. Germline V CDR1 and CDR2: SGDLS, YYNGEE. In DNA, the CDR3 is TGTGCCAGCGGGACAGCTAGCACAGATACGCAGTATTTT. The encoded protein is CASGTASTDTQYF.

J is TRBJ1-2 and V is TRBV3-1 (or the pseudogene TRBV3-2), with TRBD1 identical over 7 bases. The CDR3 is 14 residues long. With V trimmed by 5 bases and J by 1 base, 4 bases remained unmatched. Germline loops: CDR1 LGHDT, CDR2 YNNKEL (reference sequence). The CDR3 loop is CASSSQGGNYGYTF. The DNA of the CDR3 is TGTGCCAGCAGCTCTCAGGGGGGTAACTATGGCTACACCTTC.

This chain connects TRBV7-3 to TRBJ2-3, with 13 bases aligning to TRBD2. V shed 5 bases, J shed 12 bases, and the junction held 11 bases outside the gene matches. CDR3 length equals 15 residues. Germline CDR1 and CDR2: SGHTA and FQGTGA. The CDR3 nucleotides read TGTGCCAGCAGCCCGCGGACTAGCGGGGGCCCCTCACAGTATTTT. Translating it yields CASSPRTSGGPSQYF. Based on the CDR3 plus reference TRBV7-3 and TRBJ2-3, the full variable domain is GAGVSQTPSNKVTEKGKYVELRCDPISGHTALYWYRQSLGQGPEFLIYFQGTGAADDSGLPNDRFFAVRPEGSVSTLKIQRTERGDSAVYLCASSPRTSGGPSQYFGPGTRLTVL.

The chain carries TRBV3-1 (or the pseudogene TRBV3-2) and TRBJ1-2; D possibly corresponds to TRBD1 (5 bases). V was trimmed by 4 bases and J by 3 bases, leaving 12 bases between them. CDR1 is LGHDT and CDR2 is YNNKEL in the germline V gene (reference sequence). The CDR3 extends over 14 amino acids. CDR3 residues: CASSPFGRDYGYTF. The DNA for the CDR3 is TGTGCCAGCAGCCCTTTTGGCAGGGACTATGGCTACACCTTC.

V and J are TRBV11-2 and TRBJ2-7; possible D gene TRBD2, 5 bases. The length of the CDR3 is 15 residues. V shed 5 bases and J shed 0 bases, with 14 bases lying between them. Germline values: CDR1 SGHAT, CDR2 FQNNGV. CDR3 in DNA: TGTGCCAGCAGCCGACCTCGGGGATTCTCCTACGAGCAGTACTTC. This sequence encodes CASSRPRGFSYEQYF.

The gene calls are TRBV3-1 (or the pseudogene TRBV3-2) and TRBJ1-3, with no clear D. Germline V gene data show CDR1 as LGHDT and CDR2 as YNNKEL (reference sequence). The ends were cut back, 7 bases at V and 0 bases at J, with 16 bases in the middle. This CDR3 is 16 amino acids long. In DNA form, the CDR3 reads TGTGCCAGCACCCCTAGACTTTCAGTCTCTGGAAACACCATATATTTT. Translated: CASTPRLSVSGNTIYF.

The rearrangement joins TRBV21-1 to TRBJ1-2; no DNA check was done on the table's D call, TRBD1. TRBV21-1 is reported as a pseudogene. This CDR3 has 14 amino acids. CDR3 amino acids: CASSKEGQGNGYTF. Written as DNA, the CDR3 is TGTGCCAGCAGCAAAGAGGGACAGGGGAATGGCTACACCTTC.

This rearrangement joins TRBV18 to TRBJ2-5, with D unresolved. V was cut by 2 bases and J by 0 bases, with 13 bases left in between. This CDR3 is 16 amino acids long. Per germline, CDR1 KGHSH and CDR2 LQKENI. DNA of the CDR3: TGTGCCAGCTCACCAAGGTCCGGTGACAACCAAGAGACCCAGTACTTC. This sequence encodes CASSPRSGDNQETQYF.

The chain carries TRBV6-5 and TRBJ1-2; TRBD1 might be the D (6 bases). Trimming cost V 6 bases and J 2 bases, with 13 bases left between them. The CDR3 contains 14 residues. Germline CDR1 is MNHEY and CDR2 is SVGAGI. This chain's CDR3 is CASSRSDRNYGYTF. CDR3 DNA sequence: TGTGCCAGCAGCCGATCCGACAGGAACTATGGCTACACCTTC.

The chain couples TRBV7-2 to TRBJ2-3, with TRBD1 matching over 7 bases. CDR1 and CDR2 (germline): SGHTA, FQGNSA. V lost 5 bases to trimming and J lost 5 bases; unmatched junction nucleotides: 4. CDR3 size: 13 residues. DNA for the CDR3: TGTGCCAGCAGCGCGGACAGGCTAGATACGCAGTATTTT. It translates to CASSADRLDTQYF.

The chain uses TRBV7-9 and TRBJ2-1; 11 bases line up with TRBD2. Losses at the gene ends were 5 bases for V and 0 bases for J; bases not matched to a gene: 3. In germline, CDR1 is SEHNR, CDR2 FQNEAQ (reference sequence). The CDR3 extends over 16 amino acids. The CDR3 sequence: CASSPGLAGSYNEQFF. The CDR3, as DNA: TGTGCCAGCAGCCCCGGACTAGCGGGCTCCTACAATGAGCAGTTCTTC.

The CDR3 DNA is TGTGCCAGCAGTGAAGCCCGGACAGGGTCCTATAATTCACCCCTCCACTTT. Its protein is CASSEARTGSYNSPLHF. The rearrangement uses TRBV6-1 and TRBJ1-6, with TRBD1 matching 8 bases. From germline, CDR1 is MNHNS and CDR2 SASEGT. The CDR3 runs 17 residues. Germline trimming cut 0 bases from V and 1 base from J; bases unmatched to any gene: 2.

J is TRBJ2-1 and V is TRBV28, with 7 nucleotides matching TRBD1. V trimming: 8 bases; J trimming: 3 bases; junction bases outside the gene matches: 7. Germline assignment: CDR1 MDHEN and CDR2 SYDVKM. The CDR3 totals 14 residues. The CDR3 protein is CASGYRDSYNEQFF. The CDR3 DNA follows: TGTGCCAGCGGTTACCGGGACAGCTACAATGAGCAGTTCTTC.

The J gene is TRBJ2-7, the V gene TRBV5-5, with D unresolved. This CDR3 spans 15 amino acids. The germline gives CDR1 SGHKS, CDR2 YYEKEE (reference sequence). V shed 0 bases and J shed 3 bases, with 13 bases lying between them. As DNA, the CDR3 is TGTGCCAGCAGCTTGGCGTCAGCGCTGTACTACGAGCAGTACTTC. This gives the protein CASSLASALYYEQYF.